These T cell receptor beta chains were read from a single sample in a study of T cell clonotyping in hematopoietic cell transplantation. Libraries were prepared by immunoSEQ multiplex PCR; TCRdb keeps only in-frame clonotypes and omits some of them. The table includes approximately 10,000 clones, 35% to 50% detected once. The sequencing here drew on PBMCs, taken 30 days after allogeneic stem cell transplant. These receptors were obtained from a male patient in his forties or fifties who had an allogeneic stem cell transplant from an unrelated donor, so the T cells may come from the graft donor. Some clones in this sample may be carry-over from other donors' samples. Each CDR3 is given with its conserved first and last residue. D genes are given only for firm matches. Some rows have no size entry. The others give once, few or many, or a class for an expanded clone.

clone_size d_call j_call v_call cdr3_length cdr3_aa cdr3_nt
. . TRBJ2-7 TRBV28 12 CASRHDSYEQYF TGTGCCAGCAGACACGACAGTTACGAGCAGTACTTC
few TRBD1 TRBJ2-7 TRBV29-1 13 CSVRTGNLYEQYF TGCAGCGTTAGGACAGGGAATCTCTACGAGCAGTACTTC
few TRBD1 TRBJ2-7 TRBV14 18 CASSQALAGQGARDEQYF TGTGCCAGCAGCCAAGCCTTGGCGGGACAGGGGGCGAGGGACGAGCAGTACTTC
few TRBD1 TRBJ1-6 TRBV10-3 18 CAIGEQLYAGGVSSPLHF TGTGCCATCGGTGAGCAGTTGTATGCAGGGGGCGTAAGTTCACCCCTCCACTTT
few TRBD2 TRBJ2-3 TRBV2 17 CASSSPRTSGNTDTQYF TGTGCCAGCTCCTCCCCTAGGACTAGCGGGAACACAGATACGCAGTATTTT
. TRBD1 TRBJ2-7 TRBV25-1 16 CASSERDREVQDEQYF TGTGCCAGCAGTGAAAGGGACAGGGAAGTCCAAGACGAGCAGTACTTC
few . TRBJ1-2 TRBV5-4 16 CASSRPGSGAPGGYTF TGTGCCAGCAGCCGCCCGGGTTCGGGGGCTCCGGGTGGCTACACCTTC
few . TRBJ2-5 TRBV7-3 13 CASSLSIGETQYF TGTGCCAGCAGCTTATCGATCGGAGAGACCCAGTACTTC
. . TRBJ2-1 TRBV7-6 14 CASSFGGLYNEQFF TGTGCCAGCAGCTTCGGCGGACTGTACAATGAGCAGTTCTTC
. . TRBJ1-1 TRBV9 15 CASSVGAGEHTEAFF TGTGCCAGCAGCGTAGGGGCAGGGGAACACACTGAAGCTTTCTTT
. TRBD1 TRBJ2-7 TRBV6-6 15 CACSYSTGAAYEQYF TGTGCCTGCAGTTACTCTACAGGGGCCGCCTACGAGCAGTACTTC
few . TRBJ1-1 TRBV5-1 14 CASSSRVSNTEAFF TGCGCCAGCAGCTCCAGGGTCTCGAACACTGAAGCTTTCTTT
few . TRBJ1-1 TRBV4-2 14 CASSQDRQNTEAFF TGTGCCAGCAGCCAGGATAGACAGAACACTGAAGCTTTCTTT
. . TRBJ2-1 TRBV6-6 15 CASIPNSRFGNEQFF TGTGCCAGCATTCCTAACTCTCGGTTCGGCAATGAGCAGTTCTTC
few . TRBJ2-2 TRBV27 16 CASRRGGTLNTGELFF TGTGCCAGCAGGAGGGGGGGAACCCTGAACACCGGGGAGCTGTTTTTT
few . TRBJ2-5 TRBV2 12 CAMGGDQETQYF TGTGCCATGGGGGGTGACCAAGAGACCCAGTACTTC
few TRBD1 TRBJ2-7 TRBV2 12 CASRDRDRVQYF TGTGCCAGCAGAGACAGGGACAGGGTGCAGTACTTC
few TRBD1 TRBJ1-1 TRBV6-6 15 CASSSPDRVRTEAFF TGTGCCAGCAGTTCCCCGGACAGGGTTAGGACTGAAGCTTTCTTT
. . TRBJ2-7 TRBV2 12 CASSDTFYEQYF TGTGCCAGCAGTGACACTTTCTACGAGCAGTACTTC
few . TRBJ1-5 TRBV7-8 15 CASSLGSSFNQPQHF TGTGCCAGCAGCTTAGGTTCCAGTTTCAATCAGCCCCAGCATTTT
few . TRBJ2-7 TRBV30 13 CALVTARAYEQYF TGTGCCTTGGTAACCGCCCGGGCCTACGAGCAGTACTTC
few TRBD2 TRBJ2-1 TRBV27 17 CASSPTPIAGEYNEQFF TGTGCCAGCAGTCCTACCCCCATAGCGGGGGAGTACAATGAGCAGTTCTTC
. . TRBJ1-1 TRBV7-3 14 CASSLAGQNTEAFF TGTGCCAGCAGCCTAGCAGGGCAGAACACTGAAGCTTTCTTT
. . TRBJ2-5 TRBV6-5 13 CASSRIGRETQYF TGTGCCAGCAGCCGGATTGGGCGGGAGACCCAGTACTTC